The next 11 T cell receptor beta chains were all read from a single sample in a study of cytomegalovirus exposure and HLA in healthy donors. The PCR contained 60 Vbeta and 13 Jbeta primers. TCRdb's copy holds only in-frame clones and misses some; the assay was immunoSEQ multiplex PCR. This sample has approximately 140,000 clones, with 79% found just once. Input material: PBMCs. These receptors were obtained from a man in his fifties in good health and CMV-seropositive.

The chain couples TRBV7-9 to TRBJ2-5; tentative D call: TRBD2 (6 bases). V gave up 5 bases and J gave up 2 bases, with 21 bases separating them. Germline CDR1 reads SEHNR; CDR2 reads FQNEAQ (reference sequence). This CDR3 spans 17 amino acids. The CDR3 region has the DNA TGTGCCAGCAGCCCGGGGGACGGGGGAGGTGGACAAGAGACCCAGTACTTC. Translating gives CASSPGDGGGGQETQYF.

V usage is TRBV7-9 and J usage is TRBJ1-5; 7 bases line up with TRBD1. The CDR3 consists of 14 residues. V shed 5 bases, J shed 5 bases, and the junction held 6 bases outside the gene matches. The germline CDR1 and CDR2 sequences are SEHNR and FQNEAQ (reference sequence). CDR3: CASSTRGEDQPQHF. DNA for the CDR3: TGTGCCAGCAGCACCAGGGGGGAGGATCAGCCCCAGCATTTT.

This clone was counted between two and nine times. DNA of the CDR3: TGTGCCATCGGCGGCAGATCCTCTGGAAACACCATATATTTT. This codes for CAIGGRSSGNTIYF. The rearrangement links TRBV10-3 to TRBJ1-3; D not certain. The V and J ends lost 8 bases and 0 bases respectively, with 11 bases between them. Germline V gene data show CDR1 as ENHRY and CDR2 as SYGVKD. The CDR3 extends over 14 amino acids.

This chain connects TRBV27 to TRBJ2-3; maybe TRBD1 (5 bases). The germline CDR1 and CDR2 sequences are MNHEY and SMNVEV (reference sequence). CDR3 length: 15 residues. Trimming stripped 2 bases from V and 0 bases from J, with 9 bases between. The CDR3, as DNA: TGTGCCAGCAGTTTACAGGGCAGGAGCACAGATACGCAGTATTTT. Residues: CASSLQGRSTDTQYF.

Turning to this clone: Germline and junction disagree at one end, which may indicate a read error. The chain recombines TRBV2 with TRBJ2-7; tentatively, D is TRBD1 (6 bases). Germline values: CDR1 SNHLY, CDR2 FYNNEI. This CDR3 region has 16 residues. The CDR3 here is CASSEGGQLTLYEQYF. The CDR3 coding sequence is TGTGCCAGCAGCGAAGGCGGACAGCTAACGCTCTACGAGCAGTACTTC.

The rearrangement uses TRBV6-1 and TRBJ2-7, with 10 bases that match TRBD2. The V gene's germline CDR1 is MNHNS and CDR2 SASEGT. V trimming: 3 bases; J trimming: 1 base; junction bases outside the gene matches: 9. The CDR3 covers 17 residues. The CDR3: CASSDPRTSGISYEQYF. In DNA form, the CDR3 reads TGTGCCAGCAGTGACCCTAGGACTAGCGGCATTTCCTACGAGCAGTACTTC.

This sequence joins TRBV28 and TRBJ2-7; D possibly corresponds to TRBD2 (5 bases). This CDR3 is 13 amino acids long. Germline V CDR1 and CDR2: MDHEN, SYDVKM. V lost 2 bases to trimming and J lost 7 bases, with 12 bases between them. CDR3 DNA: TGTGCCAGCAGTTTAAACCGCCCGGGGGAGCAGTACTTC. Translated, it gives CASSLNRPGEQYF.

The chain recombines TRBV4-1 with TRBJ2-7; a possible D gene is TRBD1 (5 bases). There are 19 residues in the CDR3. The V end lost 0 bases, the J end lost 0 bases, and 21 bases lay between the germline ends. Germline V lookup: CDR1 MGHRA, CDR2 YSYEKL. CDR3 region: CASSQETPWGTEPSYEQYF. DNA for the CDR3: TGCGCCAGCAGCCAAGAGACCCCATGGGGCACCGAACCCTCCTACGAGCAGTACTTC.

Of note for this clone: One junction end disagrees with the germline gene, perhaps due to a read error. Distinct nucleotide sequences in the sample also encode this CDR3. V is TRBV29-1 and J is TRBJ2-1; D perhaps matches TRBD2 (5 bases). CDR1 is SQVTM, CDR2 ANQGSEA, per germline. There are 15 residues in the CDR3. Here the CDR3 DNA reads TGCAGTGTTGACGGGGAGTATCCTTCCTACAATGAGCAGTTCTTC. Its protein product is CSVDGEYPSYNEQFF.

The rearrangement uses TRBV4-1 and TRBJ2-5, with 11 bases fitting TRBD2. This CDR3 is 17 amino acids long. Germline V gene lookup returns CDR1 MGHRA and CDR2 YSYEKL. The ends lost 0 bases at V and 4 bases at J; junction bases unmatched: 7. CDR3 protein: CASSQEKLAGVGETQYF. The DNA of the CDR3 is TGCGCCAGCAGCCAAGAGAAACTAGCGGGGGTAGGAGAGACCCAGTACTTC.

The rearrangement joins TRBV6-6 to TRBJ2-7, with 7 nucleotides matching TRBD1. The J segment lost 2 bases and the V segment lost 2 bases, leaving 3 bases of the junction unmatched. Germline V lookup: CDR1 MNHNY, CDR2 SVGAGI (reference sequence). The CDR3 has 14 residues. CDR3 nucleotides: TGTGCCAGCAGTTACGGACAGGCTGCCTACGAGCAGTACTTC. Translation gives CASSYGQAAYEQYF.